Below, 8 T cell receptor beta chains from the same sample are listed, as sequenced in a study of cytomegalovirus exposure and HLA in healthy donors (dated by TCRdb to about 2017). Library creation used the immunoSEQ multiplex PCR assay. TCRdb retrieved this table from immuneACCESS and kept in-frame rearrangements only. Not all clones are present; in checked studies, unresolved V genes account for under half, and no reason is known for the remainder. The table for this sample lists 120,000 to 150,000 clones; roughly 86% of them were counted only once. 8.7% of the sample comes from the top ten. The sample consisted of PBMCs. The receptors come from a man aged 18 to 30 in good health and CMV-seropositive.

J is TRBJ1-1 and V is TRBV5-4; no definite D call. The V gene lost 0 bases and the J gene lost 8 bases, with 8 bases spanning the gap. CDR1 is SGHNT and CDR2 is YYREEE in the germline V gene (reference sequence). The CDR3 totals 12 residues. The CDR3 nucleotides are TGTGCCAGCAGCTTGGGCAGTACCGAAGCTTTCTTT. Protein product: CASSLGSTEAFF.

The rearrangement uses TRBV29-1 and TRBJ1-4, with 7 bases lining up with TRBD1. Germline trimming cut 7 bases from V and 4 bases from J; bases unmatched to any gene: 15. The CDR3 sequence is 16 residues long. Germline V gene lookup returns CDR1 SQVTM and CDR2 ANQGSEA. The CDR3: CSASREGGGFNEKLFF. The CDR3 DNA is TGCAGCGCGAGCCGGGAGGGAGGGGGCTTTAATGAAAAACTGTTTTTT.

A note on this clone: Possible read error: a much larger clone is one base away. This sequence joins TRBV11-2 and TRBJ1-6; 9 bases fit TRBD1. Germline-derived CDR1 and CDR2 are SGHAT and FQNNGV. The CDR3 totals 19 residues. The CDR3 sequence: CASSLAYNRGQSYNSPFHF. The CDR3 DNA reads TGTGCCAGCAGCTTAGCCTACAACAGGGGGCAAAGCTATAATTCACCCTTCCACTTT.

The table lists this clone with a few counts. CDR3 nucleotides: TGTGCCAGCAGCCTTCAGGTGCTCCTCTATGGCTACACCTTC. Amino acids: CASSLQVLLYGYTF. The gene calls are TRBV2 and TRBJ1-2; D is ambiguous. Germline CDR1 SNHLY, CDR2 FYNNEI. This CDR3 spans 14 amino acids. The V end was cut by 6 bases, the J end by 4 bases, with 15 bases between.

The chain carries TRBV5-1 and TRBJ2-5; TRBD2 matches 13 bases. The junction had 1 base not matched to a gene; V was cut back by 0 bases and J by 2 bases. This CDR3 spans 16 amino acids. Per the germline V gene, CDR1 is SGHRS and CDR2 is YFSETQ. The CDR3 loop is CASSLGTSGRQETQYF. The CDR3 DNA reads TGCGCCAGCAGCTTGGGGACTAGCGGGAGACAAGAGACCCAGTACTTC.

J is TRBJ1-4 and V is TRBV5-4; 7 bases line up with TRBD1. Losses at the gene ends were 3 bases for V and 8 bases for J; bases not matched to a gene: 10. This CDR3 is 15 amino acids long. Germline V gene sequence: CDR1 SGHNT, CDR2 YYREEE (reference sequence). CDR3 in amino acids: CASSSWGQPGEKLFF. CDR3 DNA sequence: TGTGCCAGCAGCTCGTGGGGACAGCCCGGCGAAAAACTGTTTTTT.

The chain combines TRBV2 with TRBJ2-1; D is uncertain. The V and J ends lost 4 bases and 11 bases respectively, with 9 bases between them. CDR1 SNHLY and CDR2 FYNNEI come from the germline V gene. The CDR3 covers 11 residues. The DNA of the CDR3 is TGTGCCAGCAGTGTGGGCCAGAAGCAGTTCTTC. This sequence encodes CASSVGQKQFF.

In nucleotides, the CDR3 is TGTGCGCAATCGACGGTTCGGGATCTCGGAGGAAACACCATATATTTT. It translates to CAQSTVRDLGGNTIYF. The chain recombines TRBV27 with TRBJ1-3; D is undetermined. The CDR3 is 16 amino acids. Germline CDR1 reads MNHEY; CDR2 reads SMNVEV (reference sequence).